This T cell receptor beta chain was identified during a study of blood T cells in healthy people across ages. In germline, CDR1 is SQVTM, CDR2 ANQGSEA. The germline V and J ends were trimmed by 1 base and 14 bases, with 13 bases remaining between them. The CDR3 runs to 11 residues. Sample donors were healthy Caucasian individuals that came from Russia, aged roughly 6 to 95. Staff drew ten milliliters of peripheral blood from each donor. Primers used in a second PCR of about 7 to 11 cycles were a sample-barcoded 5' primer and a J-beta primer mix. TCRdb reprocessed the 5' RACE reads via MiXCR and lists one record per CDR3 protein. The data hold some 900,000 distinct CDR3 sequences, with under 50% observed a single time.

The V gene is TRBV29-1, the J gene TRBJ2-3; tentatively, D is TRBD2 (6 bases). This TCR came from a man aged 30 to 45 in good health. The sample was blood. CDR3 nucleotide sequence: TGCAGCGTTGAAGTTGAGACTAGGGGGTATTTT. As protein: CSVEVETRGYF.